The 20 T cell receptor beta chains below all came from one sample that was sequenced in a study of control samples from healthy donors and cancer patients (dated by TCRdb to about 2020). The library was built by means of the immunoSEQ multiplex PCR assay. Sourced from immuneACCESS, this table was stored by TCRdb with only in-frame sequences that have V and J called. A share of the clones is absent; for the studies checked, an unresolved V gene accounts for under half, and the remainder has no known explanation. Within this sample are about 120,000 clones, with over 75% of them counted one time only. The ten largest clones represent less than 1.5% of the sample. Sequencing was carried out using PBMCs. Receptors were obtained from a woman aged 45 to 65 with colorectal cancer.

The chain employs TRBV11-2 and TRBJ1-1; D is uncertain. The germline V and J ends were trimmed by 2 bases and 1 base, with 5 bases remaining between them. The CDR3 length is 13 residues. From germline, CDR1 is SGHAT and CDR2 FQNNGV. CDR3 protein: CASSLHGNTEAFF. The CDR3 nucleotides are TGTGCCAGCAGCTTACACGGGAACACTGAAGCTTTCTTT.

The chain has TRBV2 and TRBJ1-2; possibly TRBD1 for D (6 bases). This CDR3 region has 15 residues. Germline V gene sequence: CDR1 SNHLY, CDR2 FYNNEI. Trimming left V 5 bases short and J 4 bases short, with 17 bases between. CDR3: CASSPATGILYGYTF. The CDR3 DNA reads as TGTGCCAGCAGTCCGGCCACAGGGATACTCTATGGCTACACCTTC.

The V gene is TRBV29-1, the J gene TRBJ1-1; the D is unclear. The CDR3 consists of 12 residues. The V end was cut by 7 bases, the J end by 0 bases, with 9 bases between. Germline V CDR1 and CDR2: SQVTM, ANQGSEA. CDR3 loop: CSAAPMNTEAFF. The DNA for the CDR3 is TGCAGCGCCGCACCTATGAACACTGAAGCTTTCTTT.

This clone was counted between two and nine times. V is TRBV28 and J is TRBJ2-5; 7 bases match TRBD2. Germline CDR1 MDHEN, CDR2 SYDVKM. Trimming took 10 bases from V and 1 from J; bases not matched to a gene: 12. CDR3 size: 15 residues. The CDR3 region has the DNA TGTGCCACCACCTCCCGGGCGGGAGTCCAAGAGACCCAGTACTTC. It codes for CATTSRAGVQETQYF.

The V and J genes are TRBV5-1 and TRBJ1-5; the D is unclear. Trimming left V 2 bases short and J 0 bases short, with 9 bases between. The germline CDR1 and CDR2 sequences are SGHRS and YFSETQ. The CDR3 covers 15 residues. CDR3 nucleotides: TGCGCCAGCAGCTTCAACGGTGATAGCAATCAGCCCCAGCATTTT. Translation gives CASSFNGDSNQPQHF.

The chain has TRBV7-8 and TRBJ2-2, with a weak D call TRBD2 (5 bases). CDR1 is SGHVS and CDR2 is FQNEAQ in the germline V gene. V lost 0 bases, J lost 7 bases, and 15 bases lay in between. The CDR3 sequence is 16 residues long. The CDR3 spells CASSLALGPEGGELFF. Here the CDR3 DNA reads TGTGCCAGCAGCTTAGCGTTGGGCCCTGAGGGCGGGGAGCTGTTTTTT. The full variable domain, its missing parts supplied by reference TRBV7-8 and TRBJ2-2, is GAGVSQSPRYKVAKRGQDVALRCDPISGHVSLFWYQQALGQGPEFLTYFQNEAQLDKSGLPSDRFFAERPEGSVSTLKIQRTQQEDSAVYLCASSLALGPEGGELFFGEGSRLTVL.

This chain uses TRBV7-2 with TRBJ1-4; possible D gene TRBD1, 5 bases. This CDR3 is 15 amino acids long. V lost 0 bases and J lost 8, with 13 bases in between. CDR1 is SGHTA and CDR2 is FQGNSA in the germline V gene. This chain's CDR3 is CASSLAGVVGEKLFF. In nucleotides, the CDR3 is TGTGCCAGCAGCTTAGCGGGGGTGGTCGGAGAAAAACTGTTTTTT.

The CDR3 DNA is TGTGCCAGCAGCCAAATCCCCAGCAGTTCCTACGAGCAGTACTTC. Residues: CASSQIPSSSYEQYF. This chain connects TRBV4-2 to TRBJ2-7; the D is unclear. Germline CDR1 LGHNA, CDR2 YNFKEQ. The CDR3 runs to 15 residues. The V and J ends lost 2 bases and 1 base respectively, with 12 bases between them.

This chain's CDR3 is CASSLGPKGATQPQHF. The CDR3 DNA is TGCGCCAGCAGCTTGGGTCCTAAGGGGGCAACTCAGCCCCAGCATTTT. The chain employs TRBV5-1 and TRBJ1-5; 7 nucleotides align to TRBD1. Germline CDR1 SGHRS, CDR2 YFSETQ. Trimming cost V 0 bases and J 6 bases; bases outside gene matches: 9. The CDR3 runs to 16 residues.

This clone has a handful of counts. DNA for the CDR3: TGTGCCAGCAGGCCCTCGGGACAGGGGTCCTACGAGCAGTACTTC. It translates to CASRPSGQGSYEQYF. The chain has TRBV28 and TRBJ2-7; 10 bases map to TRBD1. V shed 6 bases, J shed 1 base, and the junction held 6 bases outside the gene matches. This CDR3 contains 15 residues. The V gene's germline CDR1 is MDHEN and CDR2 SYDVKM.

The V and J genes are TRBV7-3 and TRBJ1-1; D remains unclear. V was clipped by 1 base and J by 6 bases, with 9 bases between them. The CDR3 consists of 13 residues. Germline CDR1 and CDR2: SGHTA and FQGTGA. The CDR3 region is CASSLNRGAEAFF. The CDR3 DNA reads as TGTGCCAGCAGCTTAAACCGGGGTGCTGAAGCTTTCTTT.

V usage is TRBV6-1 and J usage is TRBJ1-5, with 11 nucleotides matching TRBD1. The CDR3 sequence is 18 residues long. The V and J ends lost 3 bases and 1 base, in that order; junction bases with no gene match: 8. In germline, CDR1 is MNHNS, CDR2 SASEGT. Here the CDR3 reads CASSDRGQGVISNQPQHF. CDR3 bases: TGTGCCAGCAGTGATAGGGGACAGGGGGTTATAAGCAATCAGCCCCAGCATTTT.

As DNA, the CDR3 is TGTGCCAGCAGCTTGGAGGTTAGCGGGAGATACAATGAGCAGTTCTTC. Translated: CASSLEVSGRYNEQFF. The chain employs TRBV5-6 and TRBJ2-1; TRBD2 matches 9 bases. After removal of 0 bases from V and 4 bases from J, the junction contained 5 bases not matched to a gene. Germline V gene sequence: CDR1 SGHDT, CDR2 YYEEEE. This CDR3 region has 16 residues.

The CDR3 bases are TGTGCCAGCAGCCGTGAACGGACGGGAGGGGGCAATTCACCCCTCCACTTT. Protein product: CASSRERTGGGNSPLHF. J is TRBJ1-6 and V is TRBV13; 7 bases are shared with TRBD1. Trimming removed 5 bases from V and 7 bases from J; junction bases left unmatched: 14. CDR1 and CDR2 from the germline V gene are PRHDT and FYEKMQ (reference sequence). This CDR3 is 17 amino acids long.

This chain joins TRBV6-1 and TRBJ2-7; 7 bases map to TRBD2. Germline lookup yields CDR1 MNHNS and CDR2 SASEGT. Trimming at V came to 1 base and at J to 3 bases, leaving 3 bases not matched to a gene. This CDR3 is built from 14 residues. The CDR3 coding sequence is TGTGCCAGCAGTGAAGGCGGGAGTATCTACGAGCAGTACTTC. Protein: CASSEGGSIYEQYF.

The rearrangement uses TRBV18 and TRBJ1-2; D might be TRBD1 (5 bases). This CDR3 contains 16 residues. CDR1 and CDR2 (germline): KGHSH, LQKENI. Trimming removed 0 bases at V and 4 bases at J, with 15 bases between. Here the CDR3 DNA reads TGTGCCAGCTCACCACCGGGACGGCGGCCGTTCTATGGCTACACCTTC. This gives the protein CASSPPGRRPFYGYTF.

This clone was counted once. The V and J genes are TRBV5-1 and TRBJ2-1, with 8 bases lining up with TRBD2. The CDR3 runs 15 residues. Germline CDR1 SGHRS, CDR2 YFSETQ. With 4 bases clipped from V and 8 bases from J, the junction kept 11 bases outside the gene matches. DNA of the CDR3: TGCGCCAGCAGCCCGTTCACCGGTAGCGGGGATGAGCAGTTCTTC. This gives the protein CASSPFTGSGDEQFF.

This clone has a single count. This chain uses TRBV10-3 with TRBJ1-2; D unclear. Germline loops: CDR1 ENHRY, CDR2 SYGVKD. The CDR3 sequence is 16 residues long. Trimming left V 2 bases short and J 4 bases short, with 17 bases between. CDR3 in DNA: TGTGCCATCAGTGAGATAGCCGACATGGTTAGCTATGGCTACACCTTC. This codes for CAISEIADMVSYGYTF.

The CDR3 DNA sequence: TGTGCCAGCAGCGCACGGGACAGCTACGAGCAGTACTTC. Its protein is CASSARDSYEQYF. The chain has TRBV9 and TRBJ2-7, with 7 bases fitting TRBD1. This CDR3 comprises 13 residues. With V trimmed by 3 bases and J by 3 bases, 3 bases remained unmatched. Per the germline V gene, CDR1 is SGDLS and CDR2 is YYNGEE.

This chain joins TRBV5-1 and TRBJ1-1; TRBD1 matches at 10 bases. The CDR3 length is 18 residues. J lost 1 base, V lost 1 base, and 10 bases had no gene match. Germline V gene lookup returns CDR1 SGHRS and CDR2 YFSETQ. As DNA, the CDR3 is TGCGCCAGCAGCTTGTTTCTGGGACAGGGGAAGGGGAACACTGAAGCTTTCTTT. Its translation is CASSLFLGQGKGNTEAFF.